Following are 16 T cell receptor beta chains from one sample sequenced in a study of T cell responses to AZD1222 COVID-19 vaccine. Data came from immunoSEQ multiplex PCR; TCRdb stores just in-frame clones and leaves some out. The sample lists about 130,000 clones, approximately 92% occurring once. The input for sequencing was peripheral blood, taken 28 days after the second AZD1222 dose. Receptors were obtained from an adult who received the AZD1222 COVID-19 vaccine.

CDR3 amino acids: CASSPNGYEQYF. The CDR3 coding sequence is TGTGCCAGCTCACCAAACGGCTACGAGCAGTACTTC. The chain joins TRBV18 to TRBJ2-7; the D is unclear. Germline V gene lookup returns CDR1 KGHSH and CDR2 LQKENI. Trimming took 2 bases from V and 3 from J, leaving 5 bases between them. The CDR3 is 12 amino acids.

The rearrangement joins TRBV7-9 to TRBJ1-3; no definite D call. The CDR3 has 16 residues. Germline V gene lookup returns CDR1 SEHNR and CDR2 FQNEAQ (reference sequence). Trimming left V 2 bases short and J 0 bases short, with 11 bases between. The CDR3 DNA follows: TGTGCCAGCAGCTTACGTCCCCGGAGCTCTGGAAACACCATATATTTT. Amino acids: CASSLRPRSSGNTIYF.

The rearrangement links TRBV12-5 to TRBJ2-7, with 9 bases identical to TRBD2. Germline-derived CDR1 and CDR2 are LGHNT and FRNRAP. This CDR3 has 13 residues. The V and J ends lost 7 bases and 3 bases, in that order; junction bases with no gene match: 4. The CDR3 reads CASASGGLYEQYF. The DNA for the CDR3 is TGTGCTAGTGCAAGCGGGGGGCTCTACGAGCAGTACTTC.

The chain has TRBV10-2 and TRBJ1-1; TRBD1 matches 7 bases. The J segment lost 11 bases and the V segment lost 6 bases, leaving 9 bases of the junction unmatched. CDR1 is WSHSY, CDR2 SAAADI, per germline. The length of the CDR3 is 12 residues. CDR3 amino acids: CASSSFGQEAFF. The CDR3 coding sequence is TGCGCCAGCAGCTCCTTCGGACAGGAGGCTTTCTTT.

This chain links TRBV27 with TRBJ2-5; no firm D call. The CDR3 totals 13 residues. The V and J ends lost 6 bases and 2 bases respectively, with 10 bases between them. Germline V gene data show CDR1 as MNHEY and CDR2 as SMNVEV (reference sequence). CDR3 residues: CASRRQAQETQYF. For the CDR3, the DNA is TGTGCCAGCAGGAGGCAGGCACAAGAGACCCAGTACTTC.

The CDR3 protein is CASSGTRRGYTF. For the CDR3, the DNA is TGTGCCAGCAGTGGGACCAGGAGGGGCTACACCTTC. V gene TRBV28 combines with J gene TRBJ1-2, with a tentative D call TRBD1 (5 bases). The V and J ends lost 5 bases and 8 bases respectively, with 12 bases between them. The V gene's germline CDR1 is MDHEN and CDR2 SYDVKM. CDR3 length: 12 amino acids.

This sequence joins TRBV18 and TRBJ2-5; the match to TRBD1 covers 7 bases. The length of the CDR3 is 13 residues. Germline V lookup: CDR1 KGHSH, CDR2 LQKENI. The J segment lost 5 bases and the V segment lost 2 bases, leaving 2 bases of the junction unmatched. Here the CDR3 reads CASSPKGAETQYF. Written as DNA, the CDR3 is TGTGCCAGCTCACCAAAGGGGGCTGAGACCCAGTACTTC.

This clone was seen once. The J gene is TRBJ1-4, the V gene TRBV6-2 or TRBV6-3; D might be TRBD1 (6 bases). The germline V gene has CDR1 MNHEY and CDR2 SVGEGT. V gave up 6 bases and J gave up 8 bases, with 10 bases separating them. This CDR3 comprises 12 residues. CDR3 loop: CASSIDREKLFF. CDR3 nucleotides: TGTGCCAGCAGCATTGACAGGGAAAAACTGTTTTTT.

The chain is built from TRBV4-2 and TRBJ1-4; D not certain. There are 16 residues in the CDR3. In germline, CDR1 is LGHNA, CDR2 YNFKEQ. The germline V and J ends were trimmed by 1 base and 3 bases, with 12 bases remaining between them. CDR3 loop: CASSQAQRGANEKLFF. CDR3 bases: TGTGCCAGCAGCCAAGCTCAGCGGGGAGCTAATGAAAAACTGTTTTTT.

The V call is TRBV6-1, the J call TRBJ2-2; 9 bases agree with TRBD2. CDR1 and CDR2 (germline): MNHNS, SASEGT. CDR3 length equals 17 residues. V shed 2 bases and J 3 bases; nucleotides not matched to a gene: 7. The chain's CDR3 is CASSERELAGDTGELFF. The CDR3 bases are TGTGCCAGCAGTGAAAGGGAGTTAGCGGGAGACACCGGGGAGCTGTTTTTT.

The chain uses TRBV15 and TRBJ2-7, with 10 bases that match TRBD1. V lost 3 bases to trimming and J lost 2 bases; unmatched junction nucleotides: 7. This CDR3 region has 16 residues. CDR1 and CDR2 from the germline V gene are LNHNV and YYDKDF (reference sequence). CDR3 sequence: CATSSWTGGNPYEQYF. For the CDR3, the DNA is TGTGCCACCAGCAGCTGGACAGGGGGTAACCCCTACGAGCAGTACTTC.

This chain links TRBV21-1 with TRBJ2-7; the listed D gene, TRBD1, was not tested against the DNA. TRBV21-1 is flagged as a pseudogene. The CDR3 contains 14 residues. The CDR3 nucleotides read TGTGCCAGCAGCAAAGACAGGGAGTCCTACGAGCAGTACTTC. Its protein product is CASSKDRESYEQYF.

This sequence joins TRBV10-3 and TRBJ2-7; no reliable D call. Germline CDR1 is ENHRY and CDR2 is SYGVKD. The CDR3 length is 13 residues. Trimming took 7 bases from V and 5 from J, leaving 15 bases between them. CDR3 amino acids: CAIKGSGQNEQYF. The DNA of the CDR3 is TGTGCCATCAAAGGGTCCGGGCAGAACGAGCAGTACTTC.

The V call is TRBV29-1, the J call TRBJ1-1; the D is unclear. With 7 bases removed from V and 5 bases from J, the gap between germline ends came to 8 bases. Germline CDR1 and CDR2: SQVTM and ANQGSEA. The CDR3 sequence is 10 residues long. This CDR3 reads CSGGITEAFF. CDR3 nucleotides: TGCAGCGGAGGGATAACTGAAGCTTTCTTT.

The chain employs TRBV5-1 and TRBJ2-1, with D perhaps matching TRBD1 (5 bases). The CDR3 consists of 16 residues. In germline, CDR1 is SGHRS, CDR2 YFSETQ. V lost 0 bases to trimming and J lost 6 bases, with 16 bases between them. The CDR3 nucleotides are TGCGCCAGCAGCTTGGATGGCAGGGCTAAGGGCAATGAGCAGTTCTTC. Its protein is CASSLDGRAKGNEQFF.

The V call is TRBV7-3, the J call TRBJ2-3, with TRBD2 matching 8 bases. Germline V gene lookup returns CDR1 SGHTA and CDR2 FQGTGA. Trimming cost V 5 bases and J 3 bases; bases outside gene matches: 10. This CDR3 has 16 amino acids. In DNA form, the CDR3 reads TGTGCCAGCAGCCCGGGAGGTAGCGGGACGACAGATACGCAGTATTTT. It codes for CASSPGGSGTTDTQYF.